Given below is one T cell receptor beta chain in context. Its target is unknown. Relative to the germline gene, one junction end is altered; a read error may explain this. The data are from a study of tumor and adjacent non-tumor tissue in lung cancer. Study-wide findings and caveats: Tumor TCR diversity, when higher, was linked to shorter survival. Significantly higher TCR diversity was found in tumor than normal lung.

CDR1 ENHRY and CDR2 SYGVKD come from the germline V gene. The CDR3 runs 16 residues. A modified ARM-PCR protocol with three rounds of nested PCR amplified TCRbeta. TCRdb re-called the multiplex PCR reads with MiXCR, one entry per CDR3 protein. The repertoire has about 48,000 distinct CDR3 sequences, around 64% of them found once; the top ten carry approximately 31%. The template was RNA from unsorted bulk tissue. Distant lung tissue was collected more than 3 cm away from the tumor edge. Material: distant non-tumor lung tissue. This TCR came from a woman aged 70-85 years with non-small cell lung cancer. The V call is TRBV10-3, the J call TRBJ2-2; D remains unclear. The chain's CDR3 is CAISESGRTNTVELFF. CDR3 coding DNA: TGTGCCATCAGTGAGTCGGGCAGAACAAACACCGTGGAGCTATTTTTT.